Following are 29 T cell receptor beta chains from one sample sequenced in a study of regulatory T cells in long-lasting Graves disease. Through Arm-PCR of CDR3 regions and iRepertoire HTBI primers, TCR beta libraries were built. MiXCR, applied by TCRdb to the multiplex PCR reads, yields one record per CDR3 protein. The data contain approximately 250,000 distinct CDR3 sequences, around 18% of them singletons. The time point is: newly diagnosed GD, antithyroid drugs for less than 3 months. RNA isolated from PBMCs was used to make the TCR library. The material was peripheral blood mononuclear cells (PBMCs), obtained at new diagnosis, from a patient treated with antithyroid drugs. Receptors were obtained from a female donor with Graves disease.

The chain couples TRBV7-4 to TRBJ2-3; D is unclear. This CDR3 spans 16 amino acids. Germline CDR1 SGHVT, CDR2 SQSDAQ. Trimming removed 7 bases from V and 0 bases from J, with 17 bases in between. In nucleotides, the CDR3 is TGTGCCAGCACCCCCCCTTTTATGAGAAGCACAGATACGCAGTATTTT. This gives the protein CASTPPFMRSTDTQYF.

This clonotype has at least ten counts. The chain has TRBV6-1 and TRBJ1-5; weak D call: TRBD1 (5 bases). Germline-derived CDR1 and CDR2 are MNHNS and SASEGT. The CDR3 is 14 residues long. The V gene lost 6 bases and the J gene lost 8 bases, with 17 bases spanning the gap. CDR3 in amino acids: CASSDRDFFKPQHF. Here the CDR3 DNA reads TGTGCCAGCAGCGATCGGGACTTCTTTAAGCCCCAGCATTTT.

This clonotype was seen at least ten times. The J gene is TRBJ2-1, the V gene TRBV18; no firm D call. The germline V gene encodes CDR1 KGHSH and CDR2 LQKENI. Trimming removed 6 bases from V and 0 bases from J, with 9 bases in between. The CDR3 is made up of 14 amino acids. The CDR3 bases are TGTGCCAGCTCCCCAGGATTCTCCTACAATGAGCAGTTCTTC. This sequence encodes CASSPGFSYNEQFF.

Only a few counts were recorded for this clonotype. The V and J genes are TRBV5-1 and TRBJ2-5, with D perhaps matching TRBD1 (5 bases). The CDR3 sequence is 13 residues long. Trimming removed 2 bases at V and 5 bases at J, with 10 bases between. Germline V lookup: CDR1 SGHRS, CDR2 YFSETQ. The CDR3 is CASSFGAEETQYF. The CDR3 DNA reads TGCGCCAGCAGCTTTGGGGCGGAGGAGACCCAGTACTTC.

This clonotype was detected ten times or more. This chain uses TRBV11-3 with TRBJ2-3; the D call may be TRBD1 or TRBD2 (5 bases each). The V end lost 6 bases, the J end lost 3 bases, and 13 bases lay between the germline ends. This CDR3 comprises 14 residues. The germline V gene has CDR1 SGHNT and CDR2 YENEEA. The CDR3 DNA reads TGTGCCAGCAGTTCAGGGAGAGGGACAGATACGCAGTATTTT. Protein sequence: CASSSGRGTDTQYF.

This clonotype was found many times. The gene calls are TRBV7-6 and TRBJ2-3, with D unresolved. Per the germline V gene, CDR1 is SGHVS and CDR2 is FNYEAQ. The germline V and J ends were trimmed by 4 bases and 0 bases, with 11 bases remaining between them. The CDR3 extends over 15 amino acids. The CDR3 is CASSSAGTSTDTQYF. For the CDR3, the DNA is TGTGCCAGCAGCTCTGCCGGAACTAGCACAGATACGCAGTATTTT. Filled out from reference TRBV7-6 and TRBJ2-3, the complete variable domain reads GAGVSQSPRYKVTKRGQDVALRCDPISGHVSLYWYRQALGQGPEFLTYFNYEAQQDKSGLPNDRFSAERPEGSISTLTIQRTEQRDSAMYRCASSSAGTSTDTQYFGPGTRLTVL.

For this clonotype: A read error is the likely source, as a far larger clone sits one nucleotide away. The CDR3 loop is CATVLDQNTEAFF. CDR3 nucleotides: TGTGCCACCGTGTTGGACCAGAACACTGAAGCTTTCTTT. This chain links TRBV7-8 with TRBJ1-1; no definite D call. V was shortened by 10 bases and J by 1 base, with 13 bases between the two germline ends. Germline V gene lookup returns CDR1 SGHVS and CDR2 FQNEAQ. CDR3 length: 13 residues. Supplemented by reference TRBV7-8 and TRBJ1-1, the full variable domain reads GAGVSQSPRYKVAKRGQDVALRCDPISGHVSLFWYQQALGQGPEFLTYFQNEAQLDKSGLPSDRFFAERPEGSVSTLKIQRTQQEDSAVYLCATVLDQNTEAFFGQGTRLTVV.

This clonotype was seen ten or more times. The chain carries TRBV19 and TRBJ1-2; D unclear. Germline V lookup: CDR1 LNHDA, CDR2 SQIVND (reference sequence). CDR3 size: 13 residues. V lost 10 bases to trimming and J lost 6 bases, with 18 bases between them. DNA for the CDR3: TGTGCCACCCTAACTGAGACTCCAAATGGCTACACCTTC. Its translation: CATLTETPNGYTF.

This clonotype was observed at least ten times. This chain connects TRBV29-1 to TRBJ1-2; a weak D match, TRBD1 (6 bases). Germline lookup yields CDR1 SQVTM and CDR2 ANQGSEA. The length of the CDR3 is 16 residues. Trimming removed 0 bases from V and 6 bases from J, with 20 bases in between. CDR3: CSVEDRVRGPGDGYTF. CDR3 sequence (DNA): TGCAGCGTTGAAGATCGGGTACGGGGGCCGGGGGATGGCTACACCTTC.

This clonotype was recorded a few times. This sequence may be a read error, since a much larger clone differs from it by one base. The chain is built from TRBV30 and TRBJ1-1, with no clear D. CDR3 length equals 14 residues. Germline lookup yields CDR1 GTSNPN and CDR2 SVGIG (reference sequence). Trimming removed 5 bases from V and 1 base from J, with 14 bases in between. The CDR3 bases are TGTGCCTGGGCCCCGGGAGGGTGGAACACTGAAGCTTTCTTT. As protein: CAWAPGGWNTEAFF.

This clonotype was seen repeatedly, ten times or more. DNA for the CDR3: TGTGCCAGCAGCCAAGTTGGTCTAGGAGATGAGCAGTTCTTC. Protein: CASSQVGLGDEQFF. The V gene is TRBV3-1, the J gene TRBJ2-1; D not resolved. CDR1 is LGHDT and CDR2 is YNNKEL in the germline V gene (reference sequence). CDR3 length equals 14 residues. V was cut by 1 base and J by 8 bases, with 12 bases left in between.

Regarding this clonotype: This may be a read error: a much more frequent sequence differs by one nucleotide. The rearrangement links TRBV7-3 to TRBJ1-2; D may be TRBD1 (5 bases). V lost 4 bases, J lost 9 bases, and 15 bases lay in between. Looked up from germline, CDR1 is SGHTA and CDR2 is FQGTGA. This CDR3 region has 13 residues. The CDR3, as DNA: TGTGCCAGCAGCTCCGGGGCAGGGTTTAGCTACACCTTC. Translated, it gives CASSSGAGFSYTF.

This clonotype showed up many times. Germline and junction disagree at one end, which may indicate a read error. The V gene is TRBV20-1, the J gene TRBJ2-7; 9 bases fit TRBD2. There are 14 residues in the CDR3. Per germline, CDR1 DFQATT and CDR2 SNEGSKA (reference sequence). CDR3 region: CSARSSGSSYEQYF. The CDR3 DNA is TGCAGCGCTAGGAGTAGCGGGAGCTCCTACGAGCAGTACTTC.

This clonotype was recorded many times. This chain links TRBV6-1 with TRBJ1-2, with a weak D call TRBD1 (5 bases). The CDR3 spans 15 residues. V shed 6 bases and J shed 7 bases, with 21 bases lying between them. Germline assignment: CDR1 MNHNS and CDR2 SASEGT. The CDR3 coding sequence is TGTGCCAGCAGCAACAAGTGGAAGGGGTCTAGTGGCTACACCTTC. Translation gives CASSNKWKGSSGYTF.

This clonotype was seen many times. The chain couples TRBV11-2 to TRBJ2-1, with D possibly TRBD2 on 6 matching bases. This CDR3 has 12 residues. Trimming left V 4 bases short and J 8 bases short, with 9 bases between. The germline V gene has CDR1 SGHAT and CDR2 FQNNGV. CDR3 coding DNA: TGTGCCAGCAGCTCCTCGGGGGATGAGCAGTTCTTC. Amino acid sequence: CASSSSGDEQFF. The full variable domain, completed using reference TRBV11-2 and TRBJ2-1, is EAGVAQSPRYKIIEKRQSVAFWCNPISGHATLYWYQQILGQGPKLLIQFQNNGVVDDSQLPKDRFSAERLKGVDSTLKIQPAKLEDSAVYLCASSSSGDEQFFGPGTRLTVL.

At least ten counts were recorded for this clonotype. The CDR3 DNA reads TGTGCCAGCAGCGGAAGACAGGGATGGTATGGCTACACCTTC. Its protein is CASSGRQGWYGYTF. The rearrangement joins TRBV9 to TRBJ1-2, with TRBD1 matching over 7 bases. The germline gives CDR1 SGDLS, CDR2 YYNGEE. The CDR3 sequence is 14 residues long. With V trimmed by 3 bases and J by 5 bases, 7 bases remained unmatched.

About this clonotype: At one of its ends the junction is not consistent with the germline gene, which may arise from a read error. CDR3 sequence: CASSLNLAGQQETQCF. CDR3 sequence (DNA): TGTGCCAGCAGCTTAAATCTAGCGGGACAACAGGAGACCCAGTGCTTC. This chain uses TRBV11-2 with TRBJ2-5, with TRBD2 matching 9 bases. Germline CDR1 SGHAT, CDR2 FQNNGV. This CDR3 comprises 16 residues.

This clonotype was counted many times. The chain employs TRBV7-9 and TRBJ2-2; D ambiguous. Trimming pared 4 bases from V and 3 bases from J, leaving 9 bases between. The CDR3 loop spans 14 amino acids. Germline assignment: CDR1 SEHNR and CDR2 FQNEAQ (reference sequence). This CDR3 is CASSSSGDTGELFF. The DNA of the CDR3 is TGTGCCAGCAGCTCGTCAGGTGACACCGGGGAGCTGTTTTTT.

This chain connects TRBV20-1 to TRBJ1-1, with a weak D call TRBD1 (5 bases). The CDR3 has 11 residues. The germline CDR1 and CDR2 sequences are DFQATT and SNEGSKA (reference sequence). Trimming stripped 1 base from V and 6 bases from J, with 6 bases between. The CDR3 DNA follows: TGCAGTGCTAGAGGGACACCTGAAGCTTTCTTT. Translating gives CSARGTPEAFF.

Notes on this clonotype: A read error likely explains this, since a far larger clone differs by one base. The chain employs TRBV6-2 or TRBV6-3 and TRBJ2-1, with a weak D call TRBD2 (6 bases). The J call may be mistaken, given a closer DNA end match to TRBJ2-5. The germline CDR1 and CDR2 sequences are MNHEY and SVGEGT. This CDR3 region has 15 residues. The CDR3 DNA sequence: TGTGCCAGCAGTCCAGACCTAGCGCGAGAAGAGACCCAGTACTTC. Its translation is CASSPDLAREETQYF.

This clonotype was recorded at least ten times. V is TRBV9 and J is TRBJ2-7, with D possibly matching TRBD1 (6 bases). This CDR3 has 15 residues. V was clipped by 0 bases and J by 4 bases, with 14 bases between them. Germline CDR1 and CDR2: SGDLS and YYNGEE. The CDR3 loop is CASSVGPGVVYEQYF. The CDR3 nucleotides read TGTGCCAGCAGCGTAGGACCAGGGGTGGTGTACGAGCAGTACTTC.

Only a few counts were recorded for this clonotype. This clone may be a read error of a much larger clone one base away. This rearrangement joins TRBV20-1 to TRBJ2-1; TRBD2 aligns across 10 bases. This CDR3 is built from 14 residues. With 6 bases clipped from V and 5 bases from J, the junction kept 7 bases outside the gene matches. Germline-derived CDR1 and CDR2 are DFQATT and SNEGSKA (reference sequence). The CDR3 DNA reads TGCAGTGCCGCCGCTAGCGGGAGTGACAATGAGCAGTTCTTC. Residues: CSAAASGSDNEQFF.

This clonotype was recorded a few times. The rearrangement links TRBV4-3 to TRBJ1-1; D remains unclear. The V gene's germline CDR1 is LGHNA and CDR2 YSLEER. Trimming cost V 0 bases and J 1 base, with 9 bases left between them. The CDR3 is made up of 15 amino acids. This CDR3 reads CASSQEPEGNTEAFF. As DNA, the CDR3 is TGCGCCAGCAGCCAAGAACCCGAGGGGAACACTGAAGCTTTCTTT.

The chain employs TRBV12-3 or TRBV12-4 and TRBJ1-1; D gene unclear. Deletions cut 6 bases from V and 0 bases from J, with 11 bases between. This CDR3 is built from 14 residues. CDR3 bases: TGTGCCAGCAGCGCAGTGAGGTTGAACACTGAAGCTTTCTTT. It yields the protein CASSAVRLNTEAFF.

There are many counts of this clonotype. The rearrangement uses TRBV6-2 or TRBV6-3 and TRBJ2-5; 8 bases fit TRBD1. V gave up 5 bases and J gave up 4 bases; unmatched junction bases: 9. CDR3 length: 15 residues. Per the germline V gene, CDR1 is MNHEY and CDR2 is SVGEGT. The CDR3 loop reads CASSGSRGPRETQYF. The CDR3 DNA reads TGTGCCAGCAGTGGGTCCAGGGGGCCACGAGAGACCCAGTACTTC.

In this sample, this clonotype turned up many times. The genes are TRBV6-1 and TRBJ2-1; tentatively, D is TRBD2 (6 bases). V gave up 5 bases and J gave up 9 bases, with 17 bases separating them. CDR3 size: 14 residues. The germline CDR1 and CDR2 sequences are MNHNS and SASEGT. CDR3 in amino acids: CASSTTSFGAEQFF. CDR3 nucleotides: TGTGCCAGCAGTACGACTAGTTTCGGCGCTGAGCAGTTCTTC.

This clonotype was counted at least ten times. The genes are TRBV3-1 and TRBJ1-1; perhaps TRBD1 as D (5 bases). The CDR3 length is 12 residues. The V gene's germline CDR1 is LGHDT and CDR2 YNNKEL (reference sequence). V was pared by 4 bases and J by 7 bases, with 10 bases between. Here the CDR3 DNA reads TGTGCCAGCAGCCCAGGGTGGAGTGAAGCTTTCTTT. As protein: CASSPGWSEAFF.

This clonotype was seen at least ten times. The chain joins TRBV7-3 to TRBJ1-6; D is ambiguous. This CDR3 is built from 13 residues. In germline, CDR1 is SGHTA, CDR2 FQGTGA. The germline V and J ends were trimmed by 2 bases and 14 bases, with 13 bases remaining between them. CDR3 loop: CASSLLTRQSLHF. The CDR3 nucleotides are TGTGCCAGCAGCTTACTCACCCGTCAGTCCCTCCACTTT.

This clonotype was observed a single time. The rearrangement links TRBV20-1 to TRBJ2-1; D unclear. Trimming removed 6 bases at V and 4 bases at J, with 19 bases between. The CDR3 contains 15 residues. Germline CDR1 reads DFQATT; CDR2 reads SNEGSKA (reference sequence). The CDR3 bases are TGCAGTGCCTCTCTATCCGGACCGTCGTACAATGAGCAGTTCTTC. Translated: CSASLSGPSYNEQFF.